Listed below are T cell receptor beta chains from one sample, sequenced in a study of cytomegalovirus exposure and HLA in healthy donors. TCRdb's copy holds only in-frame clones and misses some; the assay was immunoSEQ multiplex PCR. This table holds about 190,000 clones, about three quarters found once. The sequenced sample was PBMCs. The receptor set was obtained from a woman aged 25 to 39 in good health and CMV-seropositive. The CDR3 runs from the conserved cysteine through the conserved F or W. The order of the fields is CDR3 DNA, CDR3 protein, clone size, D gene, J gene, V gene. D genes are given only for firm matches. Clone size appears in some rows only: once, few, many, or a class for an expanded clone.

TGTGCCAGCAGCTTGGCGACAGGTGAAAAACTGTTTTTT | CASSLATGEKLFF | - | - | TRBJ1-4 | TRBV7-9
TGCGCCAGCAGCCAAATCGGGACAGGGGTATCCAATGAGCAGTTCTTC | CASSQIGTGVSNEQFF | - | TRBD1 | TRBJ2-1 | TRBV4-3
TGTGCCAGCAGTATAACCGGGACAGGGGGCTACGAGCAGTACTTC | CASSITGTGGYEQYF | - | TRBD1 | TRBJ2-7 | TRBV7-2
TGTGCCTGGAGTGCCACTATCTCTGGAAACACCATATATTTT | CAWSATISGNTIYF | - | - | TRBJ1-3 | TRBV30
TGTGCCAGCAGCCAAGATCAGGGGACACTGGCTTATAGCAATCAGCCCCAGCATTTT | CASSQDQGTLAYSNQPQHF | - | - | TRBJ1-5 | TRBV4-2
TGTGCCAGCAGCTTTCCATCCGGGACAGCCAGCTCCTACGAGCAGTACTTC | CASSFPSGTASSYEQYF | few | TRBD1 | TRBJ2-7 | TRBV7-6
TGCGCCAGCAGCTTGGAGCAGGGAGGAACTGGCTACACCTTC | CASSLEQGGTGYTF | - | - | TRBJ1-2 | TRBV5-1
TGCGCCAGCAGCTTGGAACCTAGCGGGAATACAGATACGCAGTATTTT | CASSLEPSGNTDTQYF | - | TRBD2 | TRBJ2-3 | TRBV5-1
TGTGCCAGCAGCGGACAGGGGCAGAGATTTGAAAAACTGTTTTTT | CASSGQGQRFEKLFF | few | TRBD1 | TRBJ1-4 | TRBV9
TGTGCCAGCAGCTGGACAGGGACGGGGGAGCTGTTTTTT | CASSWTGTGELFF | - | TRBD1 | TRBJ2-2 | TRBV6-1
TGTGCCAGCAGCCTCAGGGGCGCAAATAATTCACCCCTCCACTTT | CASSLRGANNSPLHF | - | - | TRBJ1-6 | TRBV5-6
TGTGCCTGGAGTGTTGTTCAATCCGAGCAGTACTTC | CAWSVVQSEQYF | - | - | TRBJ2-7 | TRBV30
TGTGCCAGCAGTAGGGGGTATCGCACCGCCAAAAACATTCAGTACTTC | CASSRGYRTAKNIQYF | - | - | TRBJ2-4 | TRBV6-4
TGTGCCAGCAGCTTAGACTCCGCCACTGAAGCTTTCTTT | CASSLDSATEAFF | once | - | TRBJ1-1 | TRBV7-2
TGCAGCGTTCGCCGACTAGCGGGAGGGAACAATGAGCAGTTCTTC | CSVRRLAGGNNEQFF | - | TRBD2 | TRBJ2-1 | TRBV29-1
TGCGCCAGCAGTGTCCGGGGGGGTAGCGGGAGCTCCTACGAGCAGTACTTC | CASSVRGGSGSSYEQYF | - | TRBD2 | TRBJ2-7 | TRBV10-1
TGTGCCAGATTGGGGACAGGGGATCGTCTAAGCTATGGCTACACCTTC | CARLGTGDRLSYGYTF | - | TRBD1 | TRBJ1-2 | TRBV27
TGCGCCAGCAGCCCAACCGGGACAGGGGTAACGGAGACCCAGTACTTC | CASSPTGTGVTETQYF | - | TRBD1 | TRBJ2-5 | TRBV4-3
TGTGCCAGCAGCGCCCGCCGACGACTAGCCACGGCTGGGGCAGATACGCAGTATTTT | CASSARRRLATAGADTQYF | - | TRBD2 | TRBJ2-3 | TRBV11-2
TGTGCCAGCAGCAGAGGGACAGATGGAAACACCATATATTTT | CASSRGTDGNTIYF | - | TRBD1 | TRBJ1-3 | TRBV9
TGCGCCAGCAGCACTTCGACAGGGCCTAATGAAAAACTGTTTTTT | CASSTSTGPNEKLFF | - | TRBD1 | TRBJ1-4 | TRBV5-1
TGCGCCAGCAGTCAATATTCGGGGGGCTATTCACCCCTCCACTTT | CASSQYSGGYSPLHF | - | - | TRBJ1-6 | TRBV23-1
TGTGCCAGCAGCTTGGGAGGGGGAAATTACAATGAGCAGTTCTTC | CASSLGGGNYNEQFF | - | - | TRBJ2-1 | TRBV5-4
TGCGCCAGCAGCCCTCTTGGTGCGGGGGCGTACAATGAGCAGTTCTTC | CASSPLGAGAYNEQFF | - | - | TRBJ2-1 | TRBV4-3
TGTGCCAGCAGCCGAACGGTACAGGGCTCCTACGAGCAGTACTTC | CASSRTVQGSYEQYF | - | - | TRBJ2-7 | TRBV5-6
TGTGCCAGCAGCGTAGCGGGGGACTCTGGAAACACCATATATTTT | CASSVAGDSGNTIYF | - | - | TRBJ1-3 | TRBV9
TGCAGCGGACAAATTTCTGGAAACACCATATATTTT | CSGQISGNTIYF | - | - | TRBJ1-3 | TRBV29-1
TGTGCCAGCAGTTTAAGAGCGGACTACCAAGAGACCCAGTACTTC | CASSLRADYQETQYF | - | - | TRBJ2-5 | TRBV27
TGCGCCAGCAGCTTGGCCGGTTCCTACGAGCAGTACTTC | CASSLAGSYEQYF | - | - | TRBJ2-7 | TRBV5-1
TGTGCCACCAGCAGGGGGGGGACCCAGTACTTC | CATSRGGTQYF | - | - | TRBJ2-5 | TRBV15
TGTGCCACCAGCAGAGAAGACAGGGACTATCAGCCCCAGCATTTT | CATSREDRDYQPQHF | - | TRBD1 | TRBJ1-5 | TRBV15
TGTGCCAGCCGGACAGGGTATTCACCCCTCCACTTT | CASRTGYSPLHF | - | - | TRBJ1-6 | TRBV21-1